This T cell receptor beta chain is drawn from a study of Graves' ophthalmopathy and Graves' hyperthyroidism. General study points: Ophthalmopathy progression cases were predicted by the model with approximately 66% sensitivity and more than 72% specificity.

The authors enrolled newly diagnosed hyperthyroidism patients aged 18 to 65 with under 2 months' duration. Among the exclusions were patients with other autoimmune diseases, uncontrolled infections, pregnancy or lactation. Investigators amplified TCR beta CDR3 regions from RNA transcripts. HTBI primers served in a first-round RT-PCR, which a second-round multiplex PCR followed. TCRdb fed the multiplex PCR reads into MiXCR, producing one record per CDR3 protein. Of approximately 1.2 million distinct CDR3 sequences in the sample, about 38% were seen once. This clonotype was counted ten times or more. What it binds is not known. Germline V gene lookup returns CDR1 MGHRA and CDR2 YSYEKL. This CDR3 contains 14 residues. V was pared by 3 bases and J by 5 bases, with 6 bases of the junction left unmatched.

The V and J genes are TRBV4-1 and TRBJ2-5; 7 bases match TRBD1. This receptor was taken from an adult man with Graves' hyperthyroidism. Material: peripheral blood or thyroid tissue (not recorded which). CDR3 residues: CASSQTGSRETQYF. DNA of the CDR3: TGCGCCAGCAGCCAGACAGGGTCCCGGGAGACCCAGTACTTC.